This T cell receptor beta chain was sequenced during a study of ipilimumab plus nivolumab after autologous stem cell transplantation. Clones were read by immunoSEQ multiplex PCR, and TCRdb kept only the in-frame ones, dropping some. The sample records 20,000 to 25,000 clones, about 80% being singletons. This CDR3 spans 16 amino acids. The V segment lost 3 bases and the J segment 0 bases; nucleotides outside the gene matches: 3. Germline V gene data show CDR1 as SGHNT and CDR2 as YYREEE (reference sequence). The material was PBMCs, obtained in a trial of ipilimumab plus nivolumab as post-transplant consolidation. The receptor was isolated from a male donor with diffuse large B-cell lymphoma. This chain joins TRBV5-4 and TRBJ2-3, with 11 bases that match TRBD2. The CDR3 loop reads CASSSASGGSTDTQYF. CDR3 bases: TGTGCCAGCAGCTCCGCTAGCGGGGGGAGCACAGATACGCAGTATTTT.